These 10 T cell receptor beta chains were all obtained from the same sample, sequenced in a study. Adaptor-ligated barcode primers were used to amplify TRBV12-4/TRBJ1-2 clonotypes. Each CDR3 protein is one row after TCRdb ran MiXCR on the multiplex PCR reads. The sample includes about 810 distinct CDR3 sequences, around 13% of them seen just once. The specimen sequenced was naive CD4+ T cells sorted from blood. This sample's subset: naive CD4+ T cells, CD4+CD45RA+CD25-. Receptor source: a female donor with breast cancer.

This clonotype is termed large. V and J are TRBV12-3 or TRBV12-4 and TRBJ1-2, with a weak D call TRBD1 (5 bases). Trimming removed 1 base from V and 2 bases from J, with 5 bases in between. The CDR3 is 13 residues long. CDR3 nucleotides: TGTGCCAGCAGTTTAGGACAGAACTATGGCTACACCTTC. It codes for CASSLGQNYGYTF.

In its sample, this clonotype ranks as large (0.1 to 1%). J is TRBJ1-2 and V is TRBV12-3 or TRBV12-4; no definite D call. The CDR3 consists of 12 residues. The V end lost 5 bases, the J end lost 5 bases, and 9 bases lay between the germline ends. This CDR3 reads CASSLTEYGYTF. The CDR3 DNA reads TGTGCCAGCAGTCTGACCGAATATGGCTACACCTTC.

This clonotype is deemed medium-sized. The chain has TRBV12-3 or TRBV12-4 and TRBJ1-2; no firm D call. V was trimmed by 4 bases and J by 4 bases, leaving 13 bases between them. The CDR3 has 14 amino acids. CDR3 DNA sequence: TGTGCCAGCAGTTCGGGCGTTCAGAGCTATGGCTACACCTTC. This codes for CASSSGVQSYGYTF.

This clonotype is classed as medium-sized (0.01 to 0.1%). CDR3 nucleotides: TGTGCCAGCAGTCGCCCGGGACAGGGGACGCGCGGCTACACCTTC. Protein: CASSRPGQGTRGYTF. The V gene is TRBV12-3 or TRBV12-4, the J gene TRBJ1-2; 10 nucleotides line up with TRBD1. There are 15 residues in the CDR3. The ends lost 5 bases at V and 8 bases at J; junction bases unmatched: 11.

Relative to its sample, this clonotype is medium-sized. The rearrangement links TRBV12-3 or TRBV12-4 to TRBJ1-2; D is ambiguous. The CDR3 consists of 13 residues. The V end was cut by 3 bases, the J end by 3 bases, with 8 bases between. The CDR3 sequence is CASSFQEDYGYTF. CDR3 nucleotide sequence: TGTGCCAGCAGTTTTCAGGAAGACTATGGCTACACCTTC.

This clonotype is termed medium-sized. The chain joins TRBV12-3 or TRBV12-4 to TRBJ1-2; D is ambiguous. The V and J ends lost 2 bases and 4 bases respectively, with 2 bases between them. This CDR3 is built from 11 residues. The chain's CDR3 is CASSLLYGYTF. The CDR3 DNA is TGTGCCAGCAGTTTACTCTATGGCTACACCTTC.

Judged by abundance, this clonotype is large. The V and J genes are TRBV12-3 or TRBV12-4 and TRBJ1-2; a possible D gene is TRBD1 (5 bases). The CDR3 extends over 14 amino acids. Trimming shortened V by 5 bases and J by 4 bases, and 14 bases separated the two germline ends. The CDR3 region is CASSLGTRFYGYTF. The CDR3 DNA follows: TGTGCCAGCAGTCTCGGGACCAGGTTCTATGGCTACACCTTC.

The genes are TRBV12-3 or TRBV12-4 and TRBJ1-2, with D possibly being TRBD1 (5 bases). The CDR3 length is 13 residues. The germline V and J ends were trimmed by 5 bases and 8 bases, with 15 bases remaining between them. The CDR3 loop reads CASSTRDVRGYTF. CDR3 sequence (DNA): TGTGCCAGCAGTACGCGGGACGTACGGGGCTACACCTTC.

This clonotype is termed medium-sized (0.01 to 0.1%). This sequence joins TRBV12-3 or TRBV12-4 and TRBJ1-2; D not certain. The CDR3 runs 11 residues. V was cut by 6 bases and J by 3 bases, with 5 bases left in between. In DNA, the CDR3 is TGTGCCAGCAGACAATACTATGGCTACACCTTC. Encoded protein: CASRQYYGYTF.

Within the sample, this clonotype is large (0.1 to 1%). This sequence joins TRBV12-3 or TRBV12-4 and TRBJ1-2, with a tentative D call TRBD1 (6 bases). The CDR3 sequence is 15 residues long. V lost 6 bases to trimming and J lost 0 bases, with 14 bases between them. The CDR3 spells CASSSLRTANYGYTF. Written as DNA, the CDR3 is TGTGCCAGCAGCTCTCTACGGACAGCTAACTATGGCTACACCTTC.